The subject of this entry is one TCR beta chain. Recovered status in Cohort 3 required two negative PCRs, clearance, or symptom resolution. Clones were read by immunoSEQ multiplex PCR, and TCRdb kept only the in-frame ones, dropping some. The sample includes a few hundred thousand clones, nearly 90% of them seen just once. The data were obtained in a study of blood T cell repertoires in COVID-19. Study information: The analysed material was cDNA or gDNA that came from T cells, B-cell-depleted T cells, or PBMCs.

Germline CDR1 reads SQVTM; CDR2 reads ANQGSEA. The CDR3 runs to 14 residues. After removal of 4 bases from V and 4 bases from J, the junction contained 9 bases not matched to a gene. The sample taken for sequencing was PBMCs or T cells enriched from blood (not recorded which). The V call is TRBV29-1, the J call TRBJ1-2, with 7 bases matching TRBD1. This clonotype was sampled from a woman aged 25 to 39 who had recovered from COVID-19. The CDR3 DNA reads as TGCAGCGTTGCCCCTACAGGGGACTCCTATGGCTACACCTTC. Translated, it gives CSVAPTGDSYGYTF.